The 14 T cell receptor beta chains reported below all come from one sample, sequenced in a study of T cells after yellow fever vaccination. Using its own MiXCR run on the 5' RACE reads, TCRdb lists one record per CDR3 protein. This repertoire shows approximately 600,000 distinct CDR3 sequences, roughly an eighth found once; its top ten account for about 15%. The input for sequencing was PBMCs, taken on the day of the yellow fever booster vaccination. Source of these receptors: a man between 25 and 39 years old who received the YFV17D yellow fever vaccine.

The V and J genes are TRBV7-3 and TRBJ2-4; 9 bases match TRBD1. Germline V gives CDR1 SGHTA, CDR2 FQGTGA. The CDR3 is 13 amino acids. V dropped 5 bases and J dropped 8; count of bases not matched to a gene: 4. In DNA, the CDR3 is TGTGCCAGCAGCAGGGACAGGGACGACATTCAGTACTTC. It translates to CASSRDRDDIQYF.

The CDR3 protein is CASKITFQGPYEQYF. Here the CDR3 DNA reads TGTGCCAGCAAAATCACTTTCCAGGGCCCCTACGAGCAGTACTTC. This sequence joins TRBV6-1 and TRBJ2-7; weak D call: TRBD1 (5 bases). There are 15 residues in the CDR3. The germline V gene has CDR1 MNHNS and CDR2 SASEGT. Trimming left V 7 bases short and J 2 bases short, with 18 bases between.

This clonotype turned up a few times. The CDR3 spells CASSSVGRARWYF. CDR3 nucleotide sequence: TGTGCCAGCAGCTCAGTGGGCAGGGCCAGGTGGTACTTC. The chain joins TRBV7-9 to TRBJ2-4, with D possibly matching TRBD1 (5 bases). In germline, CDR1 is SEHNR, CDR2 FQNEAQ (reference sequence). This CDR3 is built from 13 residues. V was cut by 4 bases and J by 15 bases, with 19 bases left in between. Supplemented by reference TRBV7-9 and TRBJ2-4, the full variable domain reads DTGVSQNPRHKITKRGQNVTFRCDPISEHNRLYWYRQTLGQGPEFLTYFQNEAQLEKSRLLSDRFSAERPKGSFSTLEIQRTEQGDSAMYLCASSSVGRARWYFGAGTRLSVL.

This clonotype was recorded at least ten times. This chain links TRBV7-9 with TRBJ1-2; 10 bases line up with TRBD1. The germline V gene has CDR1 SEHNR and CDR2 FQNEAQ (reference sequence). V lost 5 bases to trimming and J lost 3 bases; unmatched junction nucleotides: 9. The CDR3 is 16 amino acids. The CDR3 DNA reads TGTGCCAGCAGCCCCCCCCGGGGGACAGGGGACTATGGCTACACCTTC. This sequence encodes CASSPPRGTGDYGYTF. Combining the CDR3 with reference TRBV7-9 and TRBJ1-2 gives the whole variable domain DTGVSQNPRHKITKRGQNVTFRCDPISEHNRLYWYRQTLGQGPEFLTYFQNEAQLEKSRLLSDRFSAERPKGSFSTLEIQRTEQGDSAMYLCASSPPRGTGDYGYTFGSGTRLTVV.

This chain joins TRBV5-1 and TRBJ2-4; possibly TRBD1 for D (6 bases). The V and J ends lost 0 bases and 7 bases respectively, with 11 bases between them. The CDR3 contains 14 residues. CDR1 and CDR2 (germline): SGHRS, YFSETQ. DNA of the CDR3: TGCGCCAGCAGCTTGGATGCCCAGGGGAACATTCAGTACTTC. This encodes CASSLDAQGNIQYF.

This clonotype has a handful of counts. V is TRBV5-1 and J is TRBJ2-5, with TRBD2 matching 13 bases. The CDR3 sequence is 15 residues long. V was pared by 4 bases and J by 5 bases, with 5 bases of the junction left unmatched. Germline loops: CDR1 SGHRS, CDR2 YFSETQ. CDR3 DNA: TGCGCCAGCAGCCACGGACTAGCGGGAGAGGAGACCCAGTACTTC. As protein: CASSHGLAGEETQYF.

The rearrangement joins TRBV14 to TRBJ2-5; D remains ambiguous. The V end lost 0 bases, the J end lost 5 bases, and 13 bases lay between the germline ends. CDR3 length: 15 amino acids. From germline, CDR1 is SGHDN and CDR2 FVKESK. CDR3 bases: TGTGCCAGCAGCCAAGAGCCGATCATCGGTGAGACCCAGTACTTC. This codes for CASSQEPIIGETQYF. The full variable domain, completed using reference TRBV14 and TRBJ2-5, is EAGVTQFPSHSVIEKGQTVTLRCDPISGHDNLYWYRRVMGKEIKFLLHFVKESKQDESGMPNNRFLAERTGGTYSTLKVQPAELEDSGVYFCASSQEPIIGETQYFGPGTRLLVL.

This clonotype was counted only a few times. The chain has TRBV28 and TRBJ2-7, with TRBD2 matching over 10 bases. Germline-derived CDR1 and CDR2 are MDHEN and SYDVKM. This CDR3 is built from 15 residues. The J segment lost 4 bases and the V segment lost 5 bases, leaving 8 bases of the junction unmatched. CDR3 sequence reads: CASSESGRATYEQYF. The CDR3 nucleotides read TGTGCCAGCAGTGAAAGCGGGAGGGCCACGTACGAGCAGTACTTC.

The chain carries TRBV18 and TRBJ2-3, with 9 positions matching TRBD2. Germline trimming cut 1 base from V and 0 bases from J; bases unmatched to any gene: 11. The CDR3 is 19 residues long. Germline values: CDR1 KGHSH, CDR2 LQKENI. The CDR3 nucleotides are TGTGCCAGCTCACCACTTCCGGCTAGCGGGGATACTAGCACAGATACGCAGTATTTT. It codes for CASSPLPASGDTSTDTQYF.

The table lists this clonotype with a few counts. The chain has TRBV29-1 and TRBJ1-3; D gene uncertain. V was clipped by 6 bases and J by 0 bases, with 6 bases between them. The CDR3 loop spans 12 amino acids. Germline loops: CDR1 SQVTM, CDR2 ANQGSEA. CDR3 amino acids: CSVLNSGNTIYF. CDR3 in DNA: TGCAGCGTCCTTAACTCTGGAAACACCATATATTTT.

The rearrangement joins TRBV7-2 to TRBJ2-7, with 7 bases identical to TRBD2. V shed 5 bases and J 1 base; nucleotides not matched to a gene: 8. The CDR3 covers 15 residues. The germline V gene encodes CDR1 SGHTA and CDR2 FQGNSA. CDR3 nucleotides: TGTGCCAGCAGCATGGCTAGCGGTCCTTCCTACGAGCAGTACTTC. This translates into CASSMASGPSYEQYF.

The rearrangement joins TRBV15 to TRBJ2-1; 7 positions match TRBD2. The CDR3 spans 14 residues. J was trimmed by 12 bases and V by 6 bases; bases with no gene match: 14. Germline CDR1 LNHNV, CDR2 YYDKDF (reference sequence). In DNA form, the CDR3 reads TGTGCCACCAGGCGGGGGACGGATGGACTGCGGCAGTTCTTC. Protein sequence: CATRRGTDGLRQFF.

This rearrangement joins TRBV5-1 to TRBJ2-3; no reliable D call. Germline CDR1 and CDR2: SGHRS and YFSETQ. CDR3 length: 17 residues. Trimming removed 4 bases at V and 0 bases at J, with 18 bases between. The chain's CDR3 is CASSNTLAGTSTDTQYF. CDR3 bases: TGCGCCAGCAGCAATACCCTGGCCGGCACTAGCACAGATACGCAGTATTTT. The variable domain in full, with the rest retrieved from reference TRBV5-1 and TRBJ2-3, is KAGVTQTPRYLIKTRGQQVTLSCSPISGHRSVSWYQQTPGQGLQFLFEYFSETQRNKGNFPGRFSGRQFSNSRSEMNVSTLELGDSALYLCASSNTLAGTSTDTQYFGPGTRLTVL.

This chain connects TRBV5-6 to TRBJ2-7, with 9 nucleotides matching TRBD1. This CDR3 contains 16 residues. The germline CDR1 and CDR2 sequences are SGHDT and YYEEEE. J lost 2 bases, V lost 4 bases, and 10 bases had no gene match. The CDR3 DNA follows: TGTGCCAGCAGCGAGGACAGGGGCTCCGCGGCCTACGAGCAGTACTTC. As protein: CASSEDRGSAAYEQYF.